Below are 17 T cell receptor beta chains sequenced from a single sample in a study of OX40 agonist ivuxolimab in advanced cancers. Clones were sequenced by immunoSEQ multiplex PCR, and TCRdb holds only the in-frame ones, with some missing. The sample includes tens of thousands of clones, around 90% of them seen just once. This specimen was CD4+ or CD8+ T cells sorted from blood, taken in a trial of the OX40 agonist ivuxolimab. These receptor sequences come from an adult with an advanced solid tumor such as melanoma, head and neck, liver or kidney cancer.

The chain employs TRBV4-1 and TRBJ2-3; 7 bases align to TRBD2. Per germline, CDR1 MGHRA and CDR2 YSYEKL. The CDR3 is made up of 19 amino acids. With V trimmed by 1 base and J by 2 bases, 15 bases remained unmatched. CDR3 loop: CASSQATWGPAGNTDTQYF. CDR3 in DNA: TGCGCCAGCAGCCAAGCGACTTGGGGCCCAGCGGGGAACACAGATACGCAGTATTTT.

This clone was recorded a few times. The rearrangement uses TRBV19 and TRBJ1-5; D not resolved. The CDR3 is made up of 13 amino acids. Germline CDR1 reads LNHDA; CDR2 reads SQIVND (reference sequence). With 6 bases removed from V and 2 bases from J, the gap between germline ends came to 8 bases. The DNA for the CDR3 is TGTGCCAGTAGCGACTGGGGCAATCAGCCCCAGCATTTT. Its translation is CASSDWGNQPQHF.

As for this clone: This CDR3 is also generated by other DNA sequences in the sample. This sequence joins TRBV27 and TRBJ1-2; weak D call: TRBD1 (5 bases). Germline V gives CDR1 MNHEY, CDR2 SMNVEV (reference sequence). CDR3 size: 15 residues. Trimming removed 2 bases at V and 4 bases at J, with 14 bases between. The DNA of the CDR3 is TGTGCCAGCAGTTTAAGGGGAGGCCCCTTCTATGGCTACACCTTC. Protein product: CASSLRGGPFYGYTF.

In its sample, this clone was seen once. The chain is built from TRBV5-6 and TRBJ2-7, with unresolved D. The CDR3 contains 13 residues. Germline V gives CDR1 SGHDT, CDR2 YYEEEE. V shed 0 bases and J shed 3 bases, with 7 bases lying between them. Here the CDR3 DNA reads TGTGCCAGCAGCTTGGTGGGTTACTACGAGCAGTACTTC. This gives the protein CASSLVGYYEQYF.

This chain connects TRBV19 to TRBJ1-4, with 8 bases identical to TRBD1. Germline CDR1 reads LNHDA; CDR2 reads SQIVND (reference sequence). Trimming removed 5 bases from V and 5 bases from J; junction bases left unmatched: 4. CDR3 length: 14 residues. In DNA form, the CDR3 reads TGTGCCAGTAGTTTTAGACAGGGGAATGAAAAACTGTTTTTT. As protein: CASSFRQGNEKLFF.

This clone has just a few counts. The J gene is TRBJ2-7, the V gene TRBV6-5; D is possibly TRBD1 (5 bases). This CDR3 has 14 amino acids. The germline CDR1 and CDR2 sequences are MNHEY and SVGAGI. Deletions cut 11 bases from V and 1 base from J, with 18 bases between. The DNA of the CDR3 is TGTGCCGGGGCAGGTGGGGTCGAATCCTACGAGCAGTACTTC. This gives the protein CAGAGGVESYEQYF.

The chain employs TRBV7-2 and TRBJ2-1, with TRBD2 identical over 10 bases. This CDR3 region has 17 residues. Germline V gives CDR1 SGHTA, CDR2 FQGNSA. V lost 1 base to trimming and J lost 4 bases; unmatched junction nucleotides: 7. The CDR3 sequence is CASSLGPTSGFYNEQFF. The CDR3 DNA reads TGTGCCAGCAGCTTAGGCCCGACTAGCGGGTTTTACAATGAGCAGTTCTTC.

The CDR3 nucleotides read TGTGCCAGCAGCTTAATCACGGGGGGCCGTTTGCAGGGCTACACCTTC. Amino acid sequence: CASSLITGGRLQGYTF. The chain carries TRBV13 and TRBJ1-2; possibly TRBD1 for D (6 bases). The germline V gene has CDR1 PRHDT and CDR2 FYEKMQ (reference sequence). Trimming left V 2 bases short and J 8 bases short, with 21 bases between. This CDR3 has 16 residues.

The V gene is TRBV6-6, the J gene TRBJ2-5, with 8 bases aligning to TRBD1. The J call may be faulty, since TRBJ2-7 better matches the DNA end. The length of the CDR3 is 15 residues. Per germline, CDR1 MNHNY and CDR2 SVGAGI (reference sequence). The CDR3 sequence is CASSQGQGGPYEQYF. The CDR3 DNA follows: TGTGCCAGCAGTCAAGGACAGGGTGGTCCCTACGAGCAGTACTTC.

The genes are TRBV27 and TRBJ1-5; D gene ambiguous. Trimming left V 2 bases short and J 5 bases short, with 13 bases between. CDR1 MNHEY and CDR2 SMNVEV come from the germline V gene (reference sequence). The CDR3 contains 15 residues. As DNA, the CDR3 is TGTGCCAGCAGTTTAAGTTCCAGAAACTATCAGCCCCAGCATTTT. As protein: CASSLSSRNYQPQHF.

This CDR3 is CATFRGGLEPQHF. The CDR3 coding sequence is TGTGCCACTTTCAGGGGGGGGCTGGAGCCCCAGCATTTT. This chain uses TRBV10-3 with TRBJ1-5, with 7 bases matching TRBD1. The germline gives CDR1 ENHRY, CDR2 SYGVKD. V dropped 10 bases and J dropped 8; count of bases not matched to a gene: 11. The CDR3 is 13 amino acids.

The V call is TRBV19, the J call TRBJ2-2; possibly TRBD2 for D (6 bases). V was pared by 3 bases and J by 2 bases, with 13 bases between. The germline V gene has CDR1 LNHDA and CDR2 SQIVND (reference sequence). This CDR3 region has 16 residues. CDR3 coding DNA: TGTGCCAGTAGTATTTGGTGGGACTTCAACACCGGGGAGCTGTTTTTT. As protein: CASSIWWDFNTGELFF.

The chain recombines TRBV19 with TRBJ2-1; 10 bases fit TRBD2. This CDR3 has 16 amino acids. The trim removed 2 bases at V and 7 bases at J, leaving 8 bases unmatched. In germline, CDR1 is LNHDA, CDR2 SQIVND (reference sequence). The CDR3 sequence is CASSIIPSGGSNEQFF. The CDR3 DNA follows: TGTGCCAGTAGTATAATACCTAGCGGGGGATCAAATGAGCAGTTCTTC.

V gene TRBV2 combines with J gene TRBJ2-3, with TRBD2 matching over 7 bases. This CDR3 spans 14 amino acids. Germline lookup yields CDR1 SNHLY and CDR2 FYNNEI. With 8 bases clipped from V and 4 bases from J, the junction kept 9 bases outside the gene matches. CDR3 amino acids: CASVRRESSDTQYF. DNA for the CDR3: TGTGCCAGCGTTCGGCGGGAGTCCTCAGATACGCAGTATTTT.

V is TRBV27 and J is TRBJ1-2; 9 bases are shared with TRBD1. CDR1 MNHEY and CDR2 SMNVEV come from the germline V gene (reference sequence). Trimming at V came to 6 bases and at J to 6 bases, leaving 5 bases not matched to a gene. The CDR3 covers 13 residues. The CDR3 spells CASRAGTGNGYTF. CDR3 DNA sequence: TGTGCCAGCAGGGCCGGGACAGGGAATGGCTACACCTTC.

The rearrangement joins TRBV4-2 to TRBJ2-2, with TRBD2 matching over 12 bases. The V gene's germline CDR1 is LGHNA and CDR2 YNFKEQ. V was clipped by 0 bases and J by 0 bases; unmatched bases: 8. The CDR3 contains 20 residues. CDR3 coding DNA: TGTGCCAGCAGCCAAGATTGGCGACTAGCGGGAGTCTCGAACACCGGGGAGCTGTTTTTT. It translates to CASSQDWRLAGVSNTGELFF.

This chain uses TRBV21-1 with TRBJ2-7; the table calls TRBD1, which could not be checked here. TRBV21-1 corresponds to a pseudogene. CDR3 length equals 17 residues. In nucleotides, the CDR3 is TGTGCCAGCAGCATCTCCTTCCGGGACAGGGGGCCCTACGAGCAGTACTTC. It encodes CASSISFRDRGPYEQYF.